This passage covers 8 T cell receptor beta chains from one sample sequenced in a study of early T cells in non-severe SARS-CoV-2 infection. TCRdb independently ran MiXCR on the 5' RACE reads; one entry per CDR3 protein. Of roughly 30,000 distinct CDR3 sequences listed, approximately 4.6% were seen once; the top ten hold 12%. The sample taken for sequencing was whole blood. Receptors were obtained from an adult who was a healthcare worker with PCR-confirmed SARS-CoV-2 infection or an uninfected control (not recorded which).

This chain connects TRBV7-2 to TRBJ1-1; D gene uncertain. There are 13 residues in the CDR3. V lost 2 bases to trimming and J lost 4 bases, with 8 bases between them. From germline, CDR1 is SGHTA and CDR2 FQGNSA. CDR3 DNA: TGTGCCAGCAGCTTATGGTCGGTCACTGAAGCTTTCTTT. Protein product: CASSLWSVTEAFF.

This clonotype was observed at least ten times. The V gene is TRBV3-1, the J gene TRBJ2-7; D may be TRBD1 (6 bases). The V end was cut by 3 bases, the J end by 3 bases, with 18 bases between. The CDR3 contains 16 residues. Germline CDR1 reads LGHDT; CDR2 reads YNNKEL (reference sequence). The CDR3 is CASSHDRTDGLYEQYF. Written as DNA, the CDR3 is TGTGCCAGCAGCCACGATAGGACAGATGGCCTCTACGAGCAGTACTTC.

This chain uses TRBV5-1 with TRBJ2-7; no firm D call. V was clipped by 6 bases and J by 6 bases, with 22 bases between them. Germline V gene data show CDR1 as SGHRS and CDR2 as YFSETQ. The CDR3 extends over 15 amino acids. CDR3 bases: TGCGCCAGCACGCCCATTCCTGCCAGTCCATTCGAGCAGTACTTC. This encodes CASTPIPASPFEQYF.

In this sample, this clonotype turned up a few times. V is TRBV24-1 and J is TRBJ2-1; the match to TRBD2 covers 9 bases. Trimming took 5 bases from V and 0 from J; bases not matched to a gene: 10. The germline V gene has CDR1 KGHDR and CDR2 SFDVKD. The CDR3 length is 18 residues. This CDR3 reads CATSVGSGGPSSYNEQFF. The CDR3 DNA reads as TGTGCCACCAGTGTGGGTAGCGGGGGCCCGAGCTCCTACAATGAGCAGTTCTTC.

This clonotype was seen repeatedly, ten times or more. The genes are TRBV6-6 and TRBJ2-1, with a tentative D call TRBD2 (6 bases). V shed 8 bases and J shed 7 bases, with 9 bases lying between them. Germline CDR1 reads MNHNY; CDR2 reads SVGAGI (reference sequence). CDR3 length: 11 amino acids. The chain's CDR3 is CASSGGNEQFF. DNA for the CDR3: TGTGCCAGCTCCGGGGGTAATGAGCAGTTCTTC.

The chain has TRBV5-1 and TRBJ2-4, with D perhaps TRBD1 (6 bases). Germline-derived CDR1 and CDR2 are SGHRS and YFSETQ. The CDR3 spans 16 residues. Trimming left V 2 bases short and J 0 bases short, with 12 bases between. CDR3 bases: TGCGCCAGCAGCTTTGGGCAGGGGAAAGCCAAAAACATTCAGTACTTC. Its translation is CASSFGQGKAKNIQYF. The variable domain in full, completed from reference TRBV5-1 and TRBJ2-4, reads KAGVTQTPRYLIKTRGQQVTLSCSPISGHRSVSWYQQTPGQGLQFLFEYFSETQRNKGNFPGRFSGRQFSNSRSEMNVSTLELGDSALYLCASSFGQGKAKNIQYFGAGTRLSVL.

Many counts were recorded for this clonotype. V and J are TRBV24-1 and TRBJ2-3; 11 bases fit TRBD2. Germline V lookup: CDR1 KGHDR, CDR2 SFDVKD. With 2 bases clipped from V and 4 bases from J, the junction kept 4 bases outside the gene matches. The CDR3 has 16 residues. The CDR3 DNA follows: TGTGCCACCAGTGATTCGACTAGCGGGATAGCAGATACGCAGTATTTT. Translating gives CATSDSTSGIADTQYF.

This clonotype was observed a few times. The rearrangement joins TRBV10-2 to TRBJ2-7, with 7 bases fitting TRBD1. The V gene end was trimmed by 1 base and the J gene end by 5 bases; junction bases not matched to a gene: 14. Germline V gene lookup returns CDR1 WSHSY and CDR2 SAAADI. The CDR3 has 17 amino acids. The CDR3 is CASSEFWSTGEKDEQYF. The DNA for the CDR3 is TGCGCCAGCAGTGAGTTTTGGTCCACAGGGGAGAAGGACGAGCAGTACTTC.